This T cell receptor beta chain was observed in a study of cytomegalovirus exposure and HLA in healthy donors. Looked up from germline, CDR1 is MDHEN and CDR2 is SYDVKM. Trimming at V came to 8 bases and at J to 4 bases, leaving 4 bases not matched to a gene. The CDR3 runs 13 residues. Primers included in the PCR were 60 Vbeta and 13 Jbeta primers. Method: immunoSEQ multiplex PCR; TCRdb's copy keeps in-frame clones and lacks some. Seen here are over 90,000 clones, less than 85% observed once, and the top ten hold just over 2.5%. This TCR was recovered from a man aged 35 to 55 in good health and CMV-seronegative. The V and J genes are TRBV28 and TRBJ2-3, with 9 bases that match TRBD2. Input material: PBMCs. CDR3 nucleotides: TGTGCCAGCGAGGCGGGGGGGGCAGATACGCAGTATTTT. Encoded protein: CASEAGGADTQYF.